These T cell receptor beta chains were read from a single sample in a study of beta chain features in type 1 diabetes. Clones were read by immunoSEQ multiplex PCR, and TCRdb kept only the in-frame ones, dropping some. The sample yields under 300,000 clones, around 21% seen once. The material sequenced was naive CD4+ T cells from blood. The receptor source for this set is a woman between 35 and 50 years old with type 1 diabetes. CDR3s include the opening cysteine and the closing phenylalanine or tryptophan. A D gene is named only where the DNA matches it firmly. The size entry is marked missing in some rows and otherwise reads once, few, many or a size class.

TRBD1	TRBV7-9	TRBJ1-1	.	TGTGCCAGCAGCTTAGGGACAGGGGACACTGAAGCTTTCTTT	CASSLGTGDTEAFF
TRBD1	TRBV29-1	TRBJ1-2	.	TGCAGCGTTGGGGACAGTGGGGGAAGTAACTATGGCTACACCTTC	CSVGDSGGSNYGYTF
.	TRBV19	TRBJ1-1	.	TGTGCCAGTAGTATAAGACAGCCGAACACTGAAGCTTTCTTT	CASSIRQPNTEAFF
TRBD1	TRBV4-3	TRBJ1-6	.	TGCGCCAGCAGCCAAGACACAGGGGGGAATTCACCCCTCCACTTT	CASSQDTGGNSPLHF
TRBD2	TRBV7-9	TRBJ2-5	.	TGTGCCAGCAGCCCCGGGGGACTAGCGGGGTGGCAGACCCAGTACTTC	CASSPGGLAGWQTQYF
.	TRBV6-6	TRBJ2-4	few	TGTGCCAGCGCGGCGGTTGTCAAAAACATTCAGTACTTC	CASAAVVKNIQYF
.	TRBV29-1	TRBJ1-1	.	TGCAGCGTAGAGAGGGCCCTAGCCACTGAAGCTTTCTTT	CSVERALATEAFF
TRBD1	TRBV5-1	TRBJ2-7	.	TGCGCCAGCAGCTTATCAGGGGGCGCCTACGAGCAGTACTTC	CASSLSGGAYEQYF
.	TRBV5-4	TRBJ2-3	.	TGTGCCAGCAGCTTAGGAGGAGTCCTCACAGATACGCAGTATTTT	CASSLGGVLTDTQYF
TRBD1	TRBV2	TRBJ1-1	few	TGTGCCAGCAGCCGGGACAGGGAGAGTAACACTGAAGCTTTCTTT	CASSRDRESNTEAFF
TRBD1	TRBV6-6	TRBJ2-7	.	TGTGCCAGCAGAAGGGGACAGGACCGAACCTACGAGCAGTACTTC	CASRRGQDRTYEQYF
TRBD2	TRBV7-2	TRBJ2-5	.	TGTGCCAGCAGCTGGGGGACTAGCCAAGAGACCCAGTACTTC	CASSWGTSQETQYF
.	TRBV5-4	TRBJ1-6	few	TGTGCCAGCAGCTTGGTAGGGGGAGCCCAAAATTCACCCCTCCACTTT	CASSLVGGAQNSPLHF
.	TRBV10-3	TRBJ1-2	few	TGTGCCATCAGTGACAGTAACTATGGCTACACCTTC	CAISDSNYGYTF
TRBD1	TRBV5-6	TRBJ1-5	.	TGTGCCAGCAGCTTGCAACAGGGGAACCAGCCCCAGCATTTT	CASSLQQGNQPQHF
TRBD1	TRBV7-6	TRBJ2-6	.	TGTGCCAGCAGCTTAGTTACAGGGGCTACTGGGGCCAACGTCCTGACTTTC	CASSLVTGATGANVLTF
TRBD2	TRBV29-1	TRBJ2-7	.	TGCAGCGTTTGTCGTCCGGGGAGGGTAAACGAGCAGTACTTC	CSVCRPGRVNEQYF
.	TRBV30	TRBJ1-2	few	TGTGCCTGGAGTAGGTGGGGGACAAGAGATGGCTACACCTTC	CAWSRWGTRDGYTF
TRBD1	TRBV6-5	TRBJ2-7	.	TGTGCCAGCAGTTACAGGGACAGCCGGACCTACGAGCAGTACTTC	CASSYRDSRTYEQYF
.	TRBV5-1	TRBJ2-7	.	TGCGCCAGCAGCCGACAGGTTTCGACTACCTACGAGCAGTACTTC	CASSRQVSTTYEQYF
TRBD2	TRBV5-6	TRBJ2-5	.	TGTGCCAGCAGCTTGGCGGGAGGAGCAGAGACCCAGTACTTC	CASSLAGGAETQYF
.	TRBV4-2	TRBJ1-5	few	TGTGCCAGCAGCCAAGATCGAGATCAGCCCCAGCATTTT	CASSQDRDQPQHF
TRBD1	TRBV30	TRBJ1-1	.	TGTGCCTGGAGTTACAGGGGGCCAGTCGCTGAAGCTTTCTTT	CAWSYRGPVAEAFF
TRBD2	TRBV28	TRBJ2-1	few	TGTGCCAGCAGTTTTGCGGGGGGGCGGAATGAGCAGTTCTTC	CASSFAGGRNEQFF
.	TRBV29-1	TRBJ2-2	.	TGCAGCGTTGAGTCTTTCGCGAACACCGGGGAGCTGTTTTTT	CSVESFANTGELFF
.	TRBV11-1	TRBJ2-6	once	TGTGCCAGCAGCTTGACAGGATCTAACTCTGGGGCCAACGTCCTGACTTTC	CASSLTGSNSGANVLTF
.	TRBV27	TRBJ1-1	.	TGTGCCAGCAGTCCCTTGCGGGGGCAGGACACTGAAGCTTTCTTT	CASSPLRGQDTEAFF
TRBD2	TRBV7-9	TRBJ2-1	.	TGTGCCAGCAGCCATATAGCGGGAAAGGGCAATGAGCAGTTCTTC	CASSHIAGKGNEQFF
TRBD1	TRBV7-2	TRBJ2-7	.	TGTGCCAGCAGCTTATGGGGACAGAGTTACGAGCAGTACTTC	CASSLWGQSYEQYF
TRBD1	TRBV4-1	TRBJ1-5	few	TGCGCCAGCAGCCAAGAGGACAGGGACTGGGGTCAGCCCCAGCATTTT	CASSQEDRDWGQPQHF
.	TRBV30	TRBJ1-2	.	TGTGCCTGGAGTGTTACCGAGCGGGGCTACACCTTC	CAWSVTERGYTF
.	TRBV2	TRBJ1-1	few	TGTGCCAGTGTCCGGGGAGCGAACACTGAAGCTTTCTTT	CASVRGANTEAFF